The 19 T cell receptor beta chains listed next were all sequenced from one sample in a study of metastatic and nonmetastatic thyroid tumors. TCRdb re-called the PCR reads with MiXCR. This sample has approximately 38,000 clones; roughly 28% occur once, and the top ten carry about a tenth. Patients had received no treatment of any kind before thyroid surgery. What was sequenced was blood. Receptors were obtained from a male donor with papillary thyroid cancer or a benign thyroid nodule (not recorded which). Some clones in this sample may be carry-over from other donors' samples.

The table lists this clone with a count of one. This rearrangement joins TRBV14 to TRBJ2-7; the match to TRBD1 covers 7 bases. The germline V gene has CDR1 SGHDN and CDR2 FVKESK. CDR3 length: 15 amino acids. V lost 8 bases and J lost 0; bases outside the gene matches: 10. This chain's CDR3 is CASRGTGASSYEQYF. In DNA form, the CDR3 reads TGTGCCAGCCGCGGCACAGGGGCGAGCTCCTACGAGCAGTACTTC.

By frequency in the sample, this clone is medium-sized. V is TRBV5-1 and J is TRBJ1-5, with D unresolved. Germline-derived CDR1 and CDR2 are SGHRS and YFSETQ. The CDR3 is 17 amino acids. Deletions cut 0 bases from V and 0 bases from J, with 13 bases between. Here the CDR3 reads CASSLGVGSHSNQPQHF. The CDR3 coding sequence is TGCGCCAGCAGCTTGGGGGTGGGGTCCCATAGCAATCAGCCCCAGCATTTT. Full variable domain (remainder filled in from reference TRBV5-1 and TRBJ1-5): KAGVTQTPRYLIKTRGQQVTLSCSPISGHRSVSWYQQTPGQGLQFLFEYFSETQRNKGNFPGRFSGRQFSNSRSEMNVSTLELGDSALYLCASSLGVGSHSNQPQHFGDGTRLSIL.

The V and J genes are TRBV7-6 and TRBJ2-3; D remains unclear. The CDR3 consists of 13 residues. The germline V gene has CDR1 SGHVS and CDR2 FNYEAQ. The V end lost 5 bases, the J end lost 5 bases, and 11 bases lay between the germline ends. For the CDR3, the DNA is TGTGCCAGCAGCGGGGATTATGTAGATACGCAGTATTTT. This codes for CASSGDYVDTQYF.

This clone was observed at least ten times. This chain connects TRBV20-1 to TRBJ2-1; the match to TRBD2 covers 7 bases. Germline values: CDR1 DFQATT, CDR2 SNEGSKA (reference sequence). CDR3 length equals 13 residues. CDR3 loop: CSFEASGYNEQFF. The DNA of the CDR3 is TGCAGCTTCGAAGCTAGCGGCTACAATGAGCAGTTCTTC.

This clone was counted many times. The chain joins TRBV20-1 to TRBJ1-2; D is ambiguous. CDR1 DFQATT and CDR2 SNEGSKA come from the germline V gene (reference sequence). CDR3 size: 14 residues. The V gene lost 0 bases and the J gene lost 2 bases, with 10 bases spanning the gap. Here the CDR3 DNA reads TGCAGTGCTAGAGATAGGAGTAGAAACTATGGCTACACCTTC. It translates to CSARDRSRNYGYTF.

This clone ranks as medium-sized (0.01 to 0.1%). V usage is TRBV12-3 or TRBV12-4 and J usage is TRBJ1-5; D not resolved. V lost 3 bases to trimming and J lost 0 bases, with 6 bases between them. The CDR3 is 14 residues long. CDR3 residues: CASSFGYSNQPQHF. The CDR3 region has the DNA TGTGCCAGCAGTTTTGGTTATAGCAATCAGCCCCAGCATTTT.

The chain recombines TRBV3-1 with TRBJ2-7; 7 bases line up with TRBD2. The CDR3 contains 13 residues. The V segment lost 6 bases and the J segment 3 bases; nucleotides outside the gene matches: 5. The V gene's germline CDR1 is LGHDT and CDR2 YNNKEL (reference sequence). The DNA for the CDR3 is TGTGCCAGCAGGGCGGGCGGGGGCTACGAGCAGTACTTC. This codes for CASRAGGGYEQYF.

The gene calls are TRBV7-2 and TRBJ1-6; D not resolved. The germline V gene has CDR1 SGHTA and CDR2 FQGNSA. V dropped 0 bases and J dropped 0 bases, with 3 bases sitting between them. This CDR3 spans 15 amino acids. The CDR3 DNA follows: TGTGCCAGCAGCTTAGCCGTCTCCTATAATTCACCCCTCCACTTT. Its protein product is CASSLAVSYNSPLHF.

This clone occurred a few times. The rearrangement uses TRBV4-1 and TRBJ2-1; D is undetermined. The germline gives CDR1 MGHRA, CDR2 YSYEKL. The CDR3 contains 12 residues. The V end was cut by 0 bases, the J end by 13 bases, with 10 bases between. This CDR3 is CASSQDRQTQFF. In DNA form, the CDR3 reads TGCGCCAGCAGCCAAGATCGGCAGACACAGTTCTTC.

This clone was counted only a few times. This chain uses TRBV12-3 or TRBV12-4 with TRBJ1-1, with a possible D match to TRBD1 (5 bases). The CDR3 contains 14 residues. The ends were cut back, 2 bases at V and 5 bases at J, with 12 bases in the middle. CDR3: CASSLSGIGTEAFF. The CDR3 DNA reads TGTGCCAGCAGTTTATCAGGGATAGGGACTGAAGCTTTCTTT.

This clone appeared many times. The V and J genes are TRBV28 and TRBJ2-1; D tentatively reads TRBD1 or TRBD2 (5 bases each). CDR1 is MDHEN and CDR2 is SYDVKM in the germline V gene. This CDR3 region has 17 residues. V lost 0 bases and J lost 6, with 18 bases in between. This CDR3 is CASSLWRGAVLLNEQFF. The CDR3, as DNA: TGTGCCAGCAGTTTATGGAGAGGGGCAGTTCTCCTCAATGAGCAGTTCTTC. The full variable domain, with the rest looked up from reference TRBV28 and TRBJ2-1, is DVKVTQSSRYLVKRTGEKVFLECVQDMDHENMFWYRQDPGLGLRLIYFSYDVKMKEKGDIPEGYSVSREKKERFSLILESASTNQTSMYLCASSLWRGAVLLNEQFFGPGTRLTVL.

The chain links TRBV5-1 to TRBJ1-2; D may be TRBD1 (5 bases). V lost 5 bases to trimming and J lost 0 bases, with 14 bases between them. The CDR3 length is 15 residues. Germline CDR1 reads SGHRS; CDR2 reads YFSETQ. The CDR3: CASSMGGSSNYGYTF. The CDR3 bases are TGCGCCAGCAGTATGGGGGGGAGTTCTAACTATGGCTACACCTTC.

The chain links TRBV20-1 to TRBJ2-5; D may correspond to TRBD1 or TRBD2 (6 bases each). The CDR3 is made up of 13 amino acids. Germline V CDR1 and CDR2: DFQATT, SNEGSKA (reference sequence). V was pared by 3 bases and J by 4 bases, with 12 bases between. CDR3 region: CSASFPGAETQYF. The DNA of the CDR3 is TGCAGTGCTAGTTTTCCGGGGGCAGAGACCCAGTACTTC.

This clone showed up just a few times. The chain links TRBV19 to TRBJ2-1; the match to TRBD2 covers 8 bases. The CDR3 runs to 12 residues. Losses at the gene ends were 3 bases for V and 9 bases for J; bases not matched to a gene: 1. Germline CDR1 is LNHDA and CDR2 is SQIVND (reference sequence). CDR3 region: CASSMSGSEQFF. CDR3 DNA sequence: TGTGCCAGTAGTATGAGCGGGAGTGAGCAGTTCTTC.

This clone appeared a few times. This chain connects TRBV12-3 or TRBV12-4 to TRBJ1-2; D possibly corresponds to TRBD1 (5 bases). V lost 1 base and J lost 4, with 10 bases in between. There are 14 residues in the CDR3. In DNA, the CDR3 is TGTGCCAGCAGTTTAGGGGGGAAGGGCTATGGCTACACCTTC. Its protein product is CASSLGGKGYGYTF.

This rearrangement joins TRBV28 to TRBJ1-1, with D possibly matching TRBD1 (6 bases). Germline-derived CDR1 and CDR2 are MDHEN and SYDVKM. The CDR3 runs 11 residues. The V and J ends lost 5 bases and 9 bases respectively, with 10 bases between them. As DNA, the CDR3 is TGTGCCAGCAGTGCGGACAGCCAAGCTTTCTTT. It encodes CASSADSQAFF.

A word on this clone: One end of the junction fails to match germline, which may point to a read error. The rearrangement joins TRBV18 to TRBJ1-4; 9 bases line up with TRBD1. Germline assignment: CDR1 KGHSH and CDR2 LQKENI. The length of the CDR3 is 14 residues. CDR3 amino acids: CASSQGQGSEKLFF. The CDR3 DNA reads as TGTGCCAGCTCACAGGGACAGGGCAGTGAAAAACTGTTCTTT.

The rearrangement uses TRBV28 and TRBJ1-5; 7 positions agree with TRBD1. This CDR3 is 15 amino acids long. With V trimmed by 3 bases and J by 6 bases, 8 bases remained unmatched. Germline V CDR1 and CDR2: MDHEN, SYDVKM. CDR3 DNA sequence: TGTGCCAGCAGTTTTGGAGGACAGGATAGTCAGCCCCAGCATTTT. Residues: CASSFGGQDSQPQHF.

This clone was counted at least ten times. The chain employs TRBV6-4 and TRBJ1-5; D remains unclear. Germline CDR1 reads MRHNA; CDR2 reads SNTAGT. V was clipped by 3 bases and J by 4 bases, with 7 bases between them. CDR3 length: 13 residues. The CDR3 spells CASSEGPNQPQHF. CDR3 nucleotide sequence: TGTGCCAGCAGTGAGGGCCCAAATCAGCCCCAGCATTTT.